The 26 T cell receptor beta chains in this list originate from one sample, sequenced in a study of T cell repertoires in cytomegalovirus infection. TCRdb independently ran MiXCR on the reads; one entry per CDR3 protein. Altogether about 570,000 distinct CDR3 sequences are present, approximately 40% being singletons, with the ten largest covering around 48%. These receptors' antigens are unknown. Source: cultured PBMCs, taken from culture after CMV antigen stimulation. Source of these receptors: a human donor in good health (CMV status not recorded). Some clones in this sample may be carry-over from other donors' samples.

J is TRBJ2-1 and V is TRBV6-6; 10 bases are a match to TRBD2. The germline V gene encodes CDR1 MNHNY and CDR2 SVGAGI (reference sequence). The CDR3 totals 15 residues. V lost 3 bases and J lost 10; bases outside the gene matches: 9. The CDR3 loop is CASSYNLAGELEQFF. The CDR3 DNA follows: TGTGCCAGCAGTTATAACCTAGCGGGAGAGTTAGAGCAGTTCTTC.

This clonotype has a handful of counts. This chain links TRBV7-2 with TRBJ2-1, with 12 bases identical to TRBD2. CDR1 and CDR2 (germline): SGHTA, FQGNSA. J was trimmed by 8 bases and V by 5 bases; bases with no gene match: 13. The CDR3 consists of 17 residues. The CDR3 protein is CASSIGLAGFIGDEQFF. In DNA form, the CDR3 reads TGTGCCAGCAGCATCGGACTAGCGGGATTCATCGGGGATGAGCAGTTCTTC.

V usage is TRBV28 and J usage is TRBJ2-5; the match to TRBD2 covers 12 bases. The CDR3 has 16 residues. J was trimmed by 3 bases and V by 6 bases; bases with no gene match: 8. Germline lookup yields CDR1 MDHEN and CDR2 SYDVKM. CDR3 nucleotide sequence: TGTGCCAGCAGAGGATTAAGACTAGCGGGGGAAGAGACCCAGTACTTC. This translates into CASRGLRLAGEETQYF.

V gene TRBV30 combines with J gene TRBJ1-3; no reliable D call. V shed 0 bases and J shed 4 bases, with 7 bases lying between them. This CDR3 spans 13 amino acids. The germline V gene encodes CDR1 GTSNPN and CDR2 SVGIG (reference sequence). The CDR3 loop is CAWSVFAGNTIYF. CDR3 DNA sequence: TGTGCCTGGAGTGTCTTCGCCGGAAACACCATATATTTT.

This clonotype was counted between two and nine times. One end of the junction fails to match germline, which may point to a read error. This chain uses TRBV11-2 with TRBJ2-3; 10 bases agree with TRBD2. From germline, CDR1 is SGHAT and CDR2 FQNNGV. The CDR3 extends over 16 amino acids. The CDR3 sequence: CASSLDGVRLAGDIDF. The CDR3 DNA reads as TGTGCCAGCAGCTTAGACGGTGTCCGGCTAGCGGGAGACATAGATTTT.

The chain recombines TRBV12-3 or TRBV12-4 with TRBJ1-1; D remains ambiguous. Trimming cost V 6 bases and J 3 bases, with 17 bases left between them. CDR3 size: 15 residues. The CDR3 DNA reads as TGTGCCAGCAGGGTTGGGGTGGGATCGGACACTGAAGCTTTCTTT. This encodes CASRVGVGSDTEAFF.

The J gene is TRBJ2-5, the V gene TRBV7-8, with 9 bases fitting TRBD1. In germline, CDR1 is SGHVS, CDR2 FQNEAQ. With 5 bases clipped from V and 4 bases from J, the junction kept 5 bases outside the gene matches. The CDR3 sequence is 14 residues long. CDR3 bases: TGTGCCAGCAGCAAAATGGGACAGGGAGAGACCCAGTACTTC. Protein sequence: CASSKMGQGETQYF.

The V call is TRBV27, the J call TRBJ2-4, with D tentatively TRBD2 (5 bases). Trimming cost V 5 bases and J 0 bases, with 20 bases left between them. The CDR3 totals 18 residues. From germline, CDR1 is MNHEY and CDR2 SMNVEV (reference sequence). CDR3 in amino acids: CASSAAGYNGVAKNIQYF. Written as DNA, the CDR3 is TGTGCCAGCAGTGCCGCGGGCTATAACGGGGTAGCCAAAAACATTCAGTACTTC.

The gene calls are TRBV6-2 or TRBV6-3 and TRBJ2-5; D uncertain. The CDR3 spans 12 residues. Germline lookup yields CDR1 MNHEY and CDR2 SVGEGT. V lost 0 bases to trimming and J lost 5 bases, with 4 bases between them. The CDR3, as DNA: TGTGCCAGCAGTTACTCAGCGGAGACCCAGTACTTC. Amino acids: CASSYSAETQYF.

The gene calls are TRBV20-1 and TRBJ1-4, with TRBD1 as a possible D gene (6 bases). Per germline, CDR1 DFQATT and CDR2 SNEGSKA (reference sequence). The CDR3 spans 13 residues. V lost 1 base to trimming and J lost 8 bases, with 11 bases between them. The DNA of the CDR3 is TGCAGTGCTAGAGCGGGGGGCGAGGAAAAACTGTTTTTT. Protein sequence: CSARAGGEEKLFF.

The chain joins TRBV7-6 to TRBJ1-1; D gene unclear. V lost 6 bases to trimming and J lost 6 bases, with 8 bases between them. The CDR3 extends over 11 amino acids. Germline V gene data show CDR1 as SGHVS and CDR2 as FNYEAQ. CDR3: CASRSVAEAFF. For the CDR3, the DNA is TGTGCCAGCAGATCGGTGGCTGAAGCTTTCTTT. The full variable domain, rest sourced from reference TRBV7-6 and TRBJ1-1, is GAGVSQSPRYKVTKRGQDVALRCDPISGHVSLYWYRQALGQGPEFLTYFNYEAQQDKSGLPNDRFSAERPEGSISTLTIQRTEQRDSAMYRCASRSVAEAFFGQGTRLTVV.

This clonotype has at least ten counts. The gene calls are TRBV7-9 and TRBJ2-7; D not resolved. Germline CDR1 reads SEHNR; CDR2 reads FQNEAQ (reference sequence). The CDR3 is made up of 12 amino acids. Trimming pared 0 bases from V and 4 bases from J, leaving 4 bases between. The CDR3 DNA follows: TGTGCCAGCAGCTTAGCACAGTACGAGCAGTACTTC. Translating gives CASSLAQYEQYF.

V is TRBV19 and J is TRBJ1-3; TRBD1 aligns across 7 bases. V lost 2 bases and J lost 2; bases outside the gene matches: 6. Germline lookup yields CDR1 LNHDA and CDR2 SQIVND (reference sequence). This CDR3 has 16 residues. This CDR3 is CASSISTTGTGNTIYF. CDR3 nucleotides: TGTGCCAGTAGTATATCGACGACAGGGACTGGAAACACCATATATTTT.

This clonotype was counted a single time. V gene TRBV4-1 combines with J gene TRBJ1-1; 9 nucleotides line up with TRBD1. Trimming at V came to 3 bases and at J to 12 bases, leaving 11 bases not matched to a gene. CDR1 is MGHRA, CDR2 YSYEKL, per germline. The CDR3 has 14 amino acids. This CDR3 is CASSHPGGDRETFF. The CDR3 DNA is TGCGCCAGCAGCCACCCGGGGGGGGACAGGGAAACTTTCTTT.

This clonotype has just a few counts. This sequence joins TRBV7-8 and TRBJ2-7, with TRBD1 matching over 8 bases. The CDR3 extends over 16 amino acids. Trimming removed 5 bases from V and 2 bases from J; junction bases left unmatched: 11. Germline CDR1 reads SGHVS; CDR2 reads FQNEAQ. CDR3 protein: CASSPQGAGAAYEQYF. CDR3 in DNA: TGTGCCAGCAGCCCTCAGGGGGCAGGGGCGGCCTACGAGCAGTACTTC.

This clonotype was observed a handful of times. CDR3 sequence: CASSLLGGNEQFF. CDR3 coding DNA: TGTGCCAGCAGTTTATTAGGAGGCAATGAGCAGTTCTTC. V is TRBV12-3 or TRBV12-4 and J is TRBJ2-1; TRBD2 is a possible D gene (5 bases). The CDR3 covers 13 residues. Trimming left V 2 bases short and J 6 bases short, with 8 bases between.

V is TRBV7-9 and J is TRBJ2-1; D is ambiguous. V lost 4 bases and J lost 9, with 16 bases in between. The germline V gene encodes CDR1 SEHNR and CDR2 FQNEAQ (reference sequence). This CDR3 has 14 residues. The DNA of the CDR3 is TGTGCCAGCAGCTCACCGATAATGCTGGGTGAGCAGTTCTTC. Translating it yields CASSSPIMLGEQFF. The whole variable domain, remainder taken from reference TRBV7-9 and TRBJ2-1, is DTGVSQNPRHKITKRGQNVTFRCDPISEHNRLYWYRQTLGQGPEFLTYFQNEAQLEKSRLLSDRFSAERPKGSFSTLEIQRTEQGDSAMYLCASSSPIMLGEQFFGPGTRLTVL.

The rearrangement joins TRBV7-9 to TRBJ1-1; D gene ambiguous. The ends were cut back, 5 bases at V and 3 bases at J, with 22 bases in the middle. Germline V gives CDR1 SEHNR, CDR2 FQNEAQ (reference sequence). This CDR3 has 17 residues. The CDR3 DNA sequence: TGTGCCAGCAGCGATCCTCTCAGGCCTCCAAGGGACACTGAAGCTTTCTTT. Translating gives CASSDPLRPPRDTEAFF.

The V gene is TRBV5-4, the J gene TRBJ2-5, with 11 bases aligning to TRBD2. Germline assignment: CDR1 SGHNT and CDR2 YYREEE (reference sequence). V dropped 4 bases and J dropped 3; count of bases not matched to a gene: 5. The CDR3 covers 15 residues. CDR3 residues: CASSPSGLAEETQYF. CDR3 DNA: TGTGCCAGCAGCCCCTCGGGACTAGCGGAAGAGACCCAGTACTTC.

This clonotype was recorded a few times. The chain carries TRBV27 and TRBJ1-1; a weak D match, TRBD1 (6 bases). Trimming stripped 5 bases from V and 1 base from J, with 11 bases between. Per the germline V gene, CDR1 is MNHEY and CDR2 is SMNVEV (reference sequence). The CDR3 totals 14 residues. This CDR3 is CASSPSTGNTEAFF. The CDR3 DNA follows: TGTGCCAGCAGTCCATCGACAGGGAACACTGAAGCTTTCTTT.

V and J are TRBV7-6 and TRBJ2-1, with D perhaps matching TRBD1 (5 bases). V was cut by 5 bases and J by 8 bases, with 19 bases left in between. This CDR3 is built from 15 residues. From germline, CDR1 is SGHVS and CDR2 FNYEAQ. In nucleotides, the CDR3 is TGTGCCAGCAGCCCCAGGGTTCGGGTCTCTCATGAGCAGTTCTTC. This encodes CASSPRVRVSHEQFF. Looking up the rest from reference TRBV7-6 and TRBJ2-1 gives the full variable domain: GAGVSQSPRYKVTKRGQDVALRCDPISGHVSLYWYRQALGQGPEFLTYFNYEAQQDKSGLPNDRFSAERPEGSISTLTIQRTEQRDSAMYRCASSPRVRVSHEQFFGPGTRLTVL.

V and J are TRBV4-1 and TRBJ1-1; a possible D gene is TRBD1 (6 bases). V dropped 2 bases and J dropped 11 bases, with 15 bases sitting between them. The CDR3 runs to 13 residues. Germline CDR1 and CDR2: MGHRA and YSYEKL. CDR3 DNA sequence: TGCGCCAGCAGCCAAATACAGGGATTGTTTGCTTTCTTT. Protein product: CASSQIQGLFAFF.

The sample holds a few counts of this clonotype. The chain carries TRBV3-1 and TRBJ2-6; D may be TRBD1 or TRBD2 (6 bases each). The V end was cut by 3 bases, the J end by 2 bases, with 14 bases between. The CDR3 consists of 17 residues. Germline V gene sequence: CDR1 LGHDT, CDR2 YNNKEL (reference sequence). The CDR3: CASSHPLGGTGANVLTF. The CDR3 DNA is TGTGCCAGCAGCCATCCTTTGGGGGGCACTGGGGCCAACGTCCTGACTTTC.

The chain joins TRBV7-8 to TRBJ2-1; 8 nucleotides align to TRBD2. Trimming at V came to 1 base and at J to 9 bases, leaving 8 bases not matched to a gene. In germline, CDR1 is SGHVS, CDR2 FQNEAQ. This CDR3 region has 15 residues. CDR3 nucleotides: TGTGCCAGCAGCTTAGTAGGCGGGGGGCGGGGTGAGCAGTTCTTC. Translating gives CASSLVGGGRGEQFF.

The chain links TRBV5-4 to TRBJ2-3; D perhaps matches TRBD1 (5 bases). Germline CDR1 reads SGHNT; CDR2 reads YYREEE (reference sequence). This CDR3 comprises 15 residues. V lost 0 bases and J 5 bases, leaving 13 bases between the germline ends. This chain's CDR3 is CASSLGGRMVDTQYF. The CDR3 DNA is TGTGCCAGCAGCTTGGGGGGCCGGATGGTAGATACGCAGTATTTT.

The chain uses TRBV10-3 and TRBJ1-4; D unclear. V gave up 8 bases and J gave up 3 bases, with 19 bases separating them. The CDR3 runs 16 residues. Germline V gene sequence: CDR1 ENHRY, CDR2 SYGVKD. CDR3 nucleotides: TGTGCCATCTCCCGCAGTCCGCCGAGGGCTAATGAAAAACTGTTTTTT. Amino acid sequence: CAISRSPPRANEKLFF.